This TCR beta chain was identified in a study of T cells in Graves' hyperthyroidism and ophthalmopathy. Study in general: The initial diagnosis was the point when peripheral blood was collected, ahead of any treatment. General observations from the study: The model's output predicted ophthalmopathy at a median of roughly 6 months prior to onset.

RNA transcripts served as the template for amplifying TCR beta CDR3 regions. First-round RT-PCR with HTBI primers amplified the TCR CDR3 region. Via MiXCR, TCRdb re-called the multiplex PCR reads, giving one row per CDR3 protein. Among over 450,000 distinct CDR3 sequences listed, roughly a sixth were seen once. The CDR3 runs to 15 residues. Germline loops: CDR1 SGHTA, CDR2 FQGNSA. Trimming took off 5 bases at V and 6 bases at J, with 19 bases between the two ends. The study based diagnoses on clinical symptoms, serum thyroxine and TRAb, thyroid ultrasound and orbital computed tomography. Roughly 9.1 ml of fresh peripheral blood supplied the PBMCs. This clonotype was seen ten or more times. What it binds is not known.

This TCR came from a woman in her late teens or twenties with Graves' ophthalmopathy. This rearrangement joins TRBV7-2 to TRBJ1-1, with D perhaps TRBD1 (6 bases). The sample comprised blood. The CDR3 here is CASSHPGGGGPEAFF. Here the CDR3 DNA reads TGTGCCAGCAGCCACCCGGGGGGGGGGGGCCCTGAAGCTTTCTTT.